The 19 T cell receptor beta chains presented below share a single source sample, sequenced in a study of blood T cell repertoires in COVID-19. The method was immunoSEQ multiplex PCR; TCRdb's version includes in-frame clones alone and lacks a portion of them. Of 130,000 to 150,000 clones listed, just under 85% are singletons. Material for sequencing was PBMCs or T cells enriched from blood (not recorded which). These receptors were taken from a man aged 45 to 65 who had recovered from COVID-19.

In DNA, the CDR3 is TGTGCCAGCACCACAACAGGGAGTCCCTACGAGCAGTACTTC. Protein: CASTTTGSPYEQYF. The chain has TRBV28 and TRBJ2-7; tentatively, D is TRBD1 (6 bases). The CDR3 has 14 amino acids. Germline-derived CDR1 and CDR2 are MDHEN and SYDVKM. V lost 7 bases to trimming and J lost 2 bases, with 15 bases between them.

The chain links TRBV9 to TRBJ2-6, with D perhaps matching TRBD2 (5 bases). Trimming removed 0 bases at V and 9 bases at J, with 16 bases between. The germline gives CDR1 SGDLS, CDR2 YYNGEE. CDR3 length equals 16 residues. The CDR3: CASSVALKEVNNVLTF. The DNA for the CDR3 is TGTGCCAGCAGCGTAGCTCTGAAGGAGGTGAACAACGTCCTGACTTTC.

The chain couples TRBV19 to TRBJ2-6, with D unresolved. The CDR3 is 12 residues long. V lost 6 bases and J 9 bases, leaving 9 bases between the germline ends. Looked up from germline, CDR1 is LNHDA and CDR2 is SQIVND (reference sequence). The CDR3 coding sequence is TGTGCCAGTAGGCCCGAGCTCAACGTCCTGACTTTC. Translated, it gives CASRPELNVLTF.

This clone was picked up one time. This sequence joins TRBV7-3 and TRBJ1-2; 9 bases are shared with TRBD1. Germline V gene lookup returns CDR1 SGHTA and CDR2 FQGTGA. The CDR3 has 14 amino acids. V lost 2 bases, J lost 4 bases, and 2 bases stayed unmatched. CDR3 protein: CASSLPGQGYGYTF. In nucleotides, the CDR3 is TGTGCCAGCAGCTTACCGGGACAGGGCTATGGCTACACCTTC.

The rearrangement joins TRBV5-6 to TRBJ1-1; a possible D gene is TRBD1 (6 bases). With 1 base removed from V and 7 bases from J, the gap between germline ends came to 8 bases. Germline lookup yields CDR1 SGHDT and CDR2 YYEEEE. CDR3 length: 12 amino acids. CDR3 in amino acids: CASSLSTGEAFF. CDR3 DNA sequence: TGTGCCAGCAGCTTGTCGACAGGTGAAGCTTTCTTT.

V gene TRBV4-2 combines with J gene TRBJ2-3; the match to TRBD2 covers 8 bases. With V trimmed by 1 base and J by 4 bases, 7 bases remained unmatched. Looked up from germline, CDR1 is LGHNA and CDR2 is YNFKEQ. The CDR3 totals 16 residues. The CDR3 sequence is CASSQGAGGLADTQYF. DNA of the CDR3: TGTGCCAGCAGCCAAGGGGCGGGGGGCCTGGCAGATACGCAGTATTTT.

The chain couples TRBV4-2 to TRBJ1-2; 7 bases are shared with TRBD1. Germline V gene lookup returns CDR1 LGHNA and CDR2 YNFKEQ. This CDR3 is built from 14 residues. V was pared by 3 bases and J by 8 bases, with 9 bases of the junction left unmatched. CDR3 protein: CASSQENRGRGYTF. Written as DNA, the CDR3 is TGTGCCAGCAGCCAGGAGAACAGGGGACGAGGCTACACCTTC.

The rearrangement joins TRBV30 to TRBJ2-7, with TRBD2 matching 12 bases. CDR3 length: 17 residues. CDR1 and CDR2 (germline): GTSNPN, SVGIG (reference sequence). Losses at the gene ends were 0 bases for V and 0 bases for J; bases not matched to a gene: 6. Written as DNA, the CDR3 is TGTGCCTGGAGTGTCCCGGGACTAGCGGGCAGCTCCTACGAGCAGTACTTC. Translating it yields CAWSVPGLAGSSYEQYF. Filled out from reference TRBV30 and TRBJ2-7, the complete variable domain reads SQTIHQWPATLVQPVGSPLSLECTVEGTSNPNLYWYRQAAGRGLQLLFYSVGIGQISSEVPQNLSASRPQDRQFILSSKKLLLSDSGFYLCAWSVPGLAGSSYEQYFGPGTRLTVT.

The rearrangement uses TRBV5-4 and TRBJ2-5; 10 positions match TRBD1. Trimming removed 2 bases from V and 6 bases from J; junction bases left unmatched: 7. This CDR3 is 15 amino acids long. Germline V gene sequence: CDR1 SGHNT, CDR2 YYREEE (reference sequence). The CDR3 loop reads CASSLPGQGKKTQYF. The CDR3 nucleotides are TGTGCCAGCAGCTTACCGGGACAGGGGAAGAAGACCCAGTACTTC.

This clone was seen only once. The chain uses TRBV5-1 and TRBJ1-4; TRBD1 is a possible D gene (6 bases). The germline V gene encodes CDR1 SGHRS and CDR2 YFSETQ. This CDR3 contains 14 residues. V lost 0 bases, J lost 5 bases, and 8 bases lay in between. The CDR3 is CASSLGTVNEKLFF. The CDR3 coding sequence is TGCGCCAGCAGCTTGGGGACAGTAAATGAAAAACTGTTTTTT.

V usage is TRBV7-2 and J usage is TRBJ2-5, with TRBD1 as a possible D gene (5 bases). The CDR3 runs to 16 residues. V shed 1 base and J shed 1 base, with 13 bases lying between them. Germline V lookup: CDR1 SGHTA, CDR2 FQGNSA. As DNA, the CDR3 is TGTGCCAGCAGCTTAGACTCAGGGATTGGCCAAGAGACCCAGTACTTC. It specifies CASSLDSGIGQETQYF. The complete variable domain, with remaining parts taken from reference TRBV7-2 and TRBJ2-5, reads GAGVSQSPSNKVTEKGKDVELRCDPISGHTALYWYRQSLGQGLEFLIYFQGNSAPDKSGLPSDRFSAERTGGSVSTLTIQRTQQEDSAVYLCASSLDSGIGQETQYFGPGTRLLVL.

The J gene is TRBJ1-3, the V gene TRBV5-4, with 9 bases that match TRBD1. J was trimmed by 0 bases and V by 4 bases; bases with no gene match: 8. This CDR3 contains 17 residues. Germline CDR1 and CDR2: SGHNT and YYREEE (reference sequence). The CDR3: CASSHWDRATSGNTIYF. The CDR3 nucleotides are TGTGCCAGCAGCCACTGGGACAGGGCAACCTCTGGAAACACCATATATTTT.

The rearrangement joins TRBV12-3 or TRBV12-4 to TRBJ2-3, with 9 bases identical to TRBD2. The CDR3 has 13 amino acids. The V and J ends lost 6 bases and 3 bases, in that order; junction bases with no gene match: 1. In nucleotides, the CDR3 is TGTGCCAGCAGGCTAGCGGGGACAGATACGCAGTATTTT. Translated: CASRLAGTDTQYF.

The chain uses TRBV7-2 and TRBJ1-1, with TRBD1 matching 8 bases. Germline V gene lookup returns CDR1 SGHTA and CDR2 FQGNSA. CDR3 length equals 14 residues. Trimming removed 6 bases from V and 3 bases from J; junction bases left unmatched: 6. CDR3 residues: CASRAQGADTEAFF. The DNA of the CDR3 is TGTGCCAGCAGAGCGCAGGGGGCGGACACTGAAGCTTTCTTT.

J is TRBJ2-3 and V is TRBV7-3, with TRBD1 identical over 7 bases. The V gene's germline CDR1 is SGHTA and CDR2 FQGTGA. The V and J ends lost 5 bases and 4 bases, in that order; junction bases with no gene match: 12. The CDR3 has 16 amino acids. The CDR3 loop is CASSPQPGQNSDTQYF. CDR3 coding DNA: TGTGCCAGCAGCCCGCAGCCGGGACAGAACTCAGATACGCAGTATTTT.

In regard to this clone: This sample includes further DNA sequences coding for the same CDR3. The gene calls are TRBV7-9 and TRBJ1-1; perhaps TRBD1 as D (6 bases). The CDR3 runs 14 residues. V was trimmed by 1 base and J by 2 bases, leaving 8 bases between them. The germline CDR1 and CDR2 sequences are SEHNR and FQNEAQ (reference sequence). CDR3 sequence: CASSLEGGNTEAFF. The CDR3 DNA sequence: TGTGCCAGCAGCTTAGAAGGGGGAAACACTGAAGCTTTCTTT.

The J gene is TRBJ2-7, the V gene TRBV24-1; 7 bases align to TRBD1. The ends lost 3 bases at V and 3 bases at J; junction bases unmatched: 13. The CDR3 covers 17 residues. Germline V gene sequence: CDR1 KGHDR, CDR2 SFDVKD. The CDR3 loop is CATSDQQRGRPFYEQYF. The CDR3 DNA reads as TGTGCCACCAGTGATCAACAAAGGGGGCGCCCTTTCTACGAGCAGTACTTC.

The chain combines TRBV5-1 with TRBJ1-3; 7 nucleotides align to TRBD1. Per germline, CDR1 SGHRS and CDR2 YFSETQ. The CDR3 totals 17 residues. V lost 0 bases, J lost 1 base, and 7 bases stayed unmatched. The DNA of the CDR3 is TGCGCCAGCAGCTTGGGTATAGGGGGCGATTCTGGAAACACCATATATTTT. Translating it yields CASSLGIGGDSGNTIYF.

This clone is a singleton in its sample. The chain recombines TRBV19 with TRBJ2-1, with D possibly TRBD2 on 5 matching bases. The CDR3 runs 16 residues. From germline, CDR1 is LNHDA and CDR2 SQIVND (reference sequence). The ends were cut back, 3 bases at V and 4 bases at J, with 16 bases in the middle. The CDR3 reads CASSITDGVPYNEQFF. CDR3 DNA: TGTGCCAGTAGTATCACAGACGGGGTCCCGTACAATGAGCAGTTCTTC.